A single sample is the source of the 13 T cell receptor beta chains below, sequenced in a study of cytomegalovirus exposure and HLA in healthy donors. The assay was immunoSEQ multiplex PCR, and TCRdb's table has in-frame clones only and misses some. The data show tens of thousands of clones, with 85% to 95% seen just once and 3.2% held by the top ten. The specimen sequenced was PBMCs. The receptors come from a woman under 30 in good health and CMV-seropositive.

CDR3 sequence reads: CASSFRVQQFF. CDR3 nucleotide sequence: TGTGCCAGTAGTTTCCGGGTTCAGCAGTTCTTC. The chain is built from TRBV19 and TRBJ2-1; D unclear. The ends were cut back, 5 bases at V and 11 bases at J, with 10 bases in the middle. Germline V CDR1 and CDR2: LNHDA, SQIVND (reference sequence). CDR3 length: 11 residues.

V is TRBV15 and J is TRBJ2-5; weak D call: TRBD2 (5 bases). Deletions cut 3 bases from V and 5 bases from J, with 19 bases between. CDR1 is LNHNV and CDR2 is YYDKDF in the germline V gene (reference sequence). This CDR3 has 16 amino acids. The CDR3 here is CATSRELYRGGETQYF. CDR3 in DNA: TGTGCCACCAGCAGGGAATTATACCGGGGTGGGGAGACCCAGTACTTC.

This chain joins TRBV11-2 and TRBJ2-1; D may be TRBD1 (6 bases). V lost 5 bases and J lost 8, with 10 bases in between. This CDR3 is 12 amino acids long. In germline, CDR1 is SGHAT, CDR2 FQNNGV. The CDR3 DNA reads as TGTGCCAGCAGCGAGGACAGTTATGAGCAGTTCTTC. This codes for CASSEDSYEQFF.

This sequence joins TRBV4-3 and TRBJ1-5; D is unclear. V lost 0 bases and J 3 bases, leaving 15 bases between the germline ends. The CDR3 totals 17 residues. CDR1 is LGHNA and CDR2 is YSLEER in the germline V gene. The CDR3 loop reads CASSQDRGSRYNQPQHF. CDR3 sequence (DNA): TGCGCCAGCAGCCAAGATCGGGGTAGCCGTTACAATCAGCCCCAGCATTTT.

This rearrangement joins TRBV11-2 to TRBJ2-1; 8 nucleotides agree with TRBD1. CDR3 length equals 17 residues. From germline, CDR1 is SGHAT and CDR2 FQNNGV. V lost 2 bases to trimming and J lost 10 bases; unmatched junction nucleotides: 16. The CDR3 loop reads CASSLRRLQGVVLEQFF. In DNA form, the CDR3 reads TGTGCCAGCAGCTTACGGAGGTTACAGGGGGTAGTTTTGGAGCAGTTCTTC.

The J gene is TRBJ1-2, the V gene TRBV6-5; the D gene is possibly TRBD1 (6 bases). The CDR3 runs to 13 residues. The germline V gene encodes CDR1 MNHEY and CDR2 SVGAGI. V lost 5 bases and J lost 2, with 9 bases in between. CDR3 in DNA: TGTGCCAGCAGTAACAGGGTAAACTATGGCTACACCTTC. It encodes CASSNRVNYGYTF.

The chain employs TRBV27 and TRBJ1-2; 7 bases agree with TRBD1. Looked up from germline, CDR1 is MNHEY and CDR2 is SMNVEV (reference sequence). The junction had 10 bases not matched to a gene; V was cut back by 6 bases and J by 6 bases. The CDR3 contains 14 residues. The CDR3 sequence: CASRLAGQHHGYTF. The CDR3 DNA follows: TGTGCCAGCAGACTAGCGGGACAGCACCATGGCTACACCTTC.

The chain is built from TRBV5-1 and TRBJ1-6; tentative D call: TRBD1 (5 bases). This CDR3 is built from 14 residues. Trimming removed 3 bases at V and 7 bases at J, with 11 bases between. Germline values: CDR1 SGHRS, CDR2 YFSETQ. Here the CDR3 reads CASSWSGGNSPLHF. The CDR3 region has the DNA TGCGCCAGCAGCTGGTCCGGGGGGAATTCACCCCTCCACTTT.

This chain joins TRBV28 and TRBJ2-3, with D unresolved. The germline CDR1 and CDR2 sequences are MDHEN and SYDVKM. V shed 5 bases and J shed 2 bases, with 8 bases lying between them. CDR3 length: 13 residues. CDR3 sequence: CASSVHNTDTQYF. The CDR3 DNA reads TGTGCCAGCAGTGTACATAACACAGATACGCAGTATTTT. Full variable domain (rest looked up from reference TRBV28 and TRBJ2-3): DVKVTQSSRYLVKRTGEKVFLECVQDMDHENMFWYRQDPGLGLRLIYFSYDVKMKEKGDIPEGYSVSREKKERFSLILESASTNQTSMYLCASSVHNTDTQYFGPGTRLTVL.

This clone was recorded once. V gene TRBV28 combines with J gene TRBJ2-1, with no clear D. Germline assignment: CDR1 MDHEN and CDR2 SYDVKM. This CDR3 comprises 13 residues. With 2 bases removed from V and 6 bases from J, the gap between germline ends came to 8 bases. The CDR3 coding sequence is TGTGCCAGCAGTTTAGTCTCTAGCAATGAGCAGTTCTTC. Translated, it gives CASSLVSSNEQFF.

V gene TRBV5-1 combines with J gene TRBJ1-1; TRBD1 might be the D (6 bases). The V gene's germline CDR1 is SGHRS and CDR2 YFSETQ. CDR3 length equals 14 residues. Trimming shortened V by 3 bases and J by 3 bases, and 12 bases separated the two germline ends. The CDR3 nucleotides read TGCGCCAGCAGCTCCGACAGGTTGGACACTGAAGCTTTCTTT. Amino acids: CASSSDRLDTEAFF.

V usage is TRBV5-1 and J usage is TRBJ2-1, with TRBD2 identical over 8 bases. With V trimmed by 6 bases and J by 8 bases, 10 bases remained unmatched. The V gene's germline CDR1 is SGHRS and CDR2 YFSETQ. This CDR3 has 14 amino acids. The CDR3 DNA reads as TGCGCCAGCACCCGGGGGGGGTTTAGGGATGAGCAGTTCTTC. The encoded protein is CASTRGGFRDEQFF.

The CDR3 loop reads CASSPAPSYEQYF. The CDR3 DNA follows: TGTGCCAGCAGTCCCGCGCCCTCCTACGAGCAGTACTTC. The chain couples TRBV28 to TRBJ2-7; D call uncertain. Per germline, CDR1 MDHEN and CDR2 SYDVKM. The CDR3 has 13 residues. Trimming cost V 5 bases and J 0 bases, with 8 bases left between them.